The 21 T cell receptor beta chains below were found in one sample sequenced in a study of OX40 agonist ivuxolimab in advanced cancers. Clones were sequenced by immunoSEQ multiplex PCR, and TCRdb holds only the in-frame ones, with some missing. This sample carries about 72,000 clones, roughly nine tenths of them seen once, and the ten largest clones take more than 0.8%. The material was CD4+ or CD8+ T cells sorted from blood, obtained in a trial of the OX40 agonist ivuxolimab. Receptors originate from an adult with an advanced solid tumor such as melanoma, head and neck, liver or kidney cancer.

This clone has a single count. This chain connects TRBV4-2 to TRBJ2-2; tentatively, D is TRBD1 (6 bases). Trimming pared 0 bases from V and 5 bases from J, leaving 10 bases between. This CDR3 is 15 amino acids long. Germline lookup yields CDR1 LGHNA and CDR2 YNFKEQ. The CDR3 DNA follows: TGTGCCAGCAGCCAAGACCTTAGGGGGACCGGGGAGCTGTTTTTT. Its protein is CASSQDLRGTGELFF.

CDR3 loop: CASSPRDRGGLSSGNTIYF. Here the CDR3 DNA reads TGTGCCAGCTCACCCCGGGACAGGGGTGGCTTGAGCTCTGGAAACACCATATATTTT. V usage is TRBV18 and J usage is TRBJ1-3; 10 bases agree with TRBD1. Trimming cost V 3 bases and J 0 bases; bases outside gene matches: 11. From germline, CDR1 is KGHSH and CDR2 LQKENI. The CDR3 is 19 residues long.

The chain is built from TRBV6-5 and TRBJ2-7, with 8 bases fitting TRBD1. The CDR3 sequence is 15 residues long. In germline, CDR1 is MNHEY, CDR2 SVGAGI. Losses at the gene ends were 6 bases for V and 0 bases for J; bases not matched to a gene: 7. The CDR3 nucleotides are TGTGCCAGCAGCTCGGGACAGGCCAGCTCCTACGAGCAGTACTTC. It encodes CASSSGQASSYEQYF.

The rearrangement joins TRBV4-2 to TRBJ1-3; D remains ambiguous. The CDR3 runs to 12 residues. Trimming took 1 base from V and 7 from J, leaving 5 bases between them. Germline CDR1 reads LGHNA; CDR2 reads YNFKEQ. CDR3: CASSQARNTIYF. CDR3 nucleotides: TGTGCCAGCAGCCAAGCCAGGAACACCATATATTTT.

This rearrangement joins TRBV2 to TRBJ1-6; D gene unclear. The germline V gene has CDR1 SNHLY and CDR2 FYNNEI. The CDR3 spans 13 residues. V was cut by 7 bases and J by 5 bases, with 9 bases left in between. The DNA of the CDR3 is TGTGCCAGCATCGAGACCCATAATTCACCCCTCCACTTT. It encodes CASIETHNSPLHF.

This clone showed up just once. The gene calls are TRBV6-5 and TRBJ1-4, with no clear D. V was trimmed by 6 bases and J by 8 bases, leaving 10 bases between them. The germline gives CDR1 MNHEY, CDR2 SVGAGI. CDR3 length: 12 residues. The chain's CDR3 is CASRPHGEKLFF. The CDR3 DNA sequence: TGTGCCAGCAGGCCACATGGGGAAAAACTGTTTTTT.

This rearrangement joins TRBV5-1 to TRBJ2-1, with 11 bases that match TRBD2. CDR3 length: 17 amino acids. V was clipped by 3 bases and J by 4 bases; unmatched bases: 9. CDR1 and CDR2 from the germline V gene are SGHRS and YFSETQ. The CDR3 DNA reads TGCGCCAGCAGCTCACTAGCGGGAGTTGCTACTTACAATGAGCAGTTCTTC. Translation: CASSSLAGVATYNEQFF.

The chain recombines TRBV5-1 with TRBJ1-1; D is uncertain. The CDR3 has 12 residues. Trimming shortened V by 0 bases and J by 5 bases, and 5 bases separated the two germline ends. The germline V gene has CDR1 SGHRS and CDR2 YFSETQ. CDR3 nucleotide sequence: TGCGCCAGCAGCTTGGTTGGGACTGAAGCTTTCTTT. It specifies CASSLVGTEAFF. Full variable domain (rest looked up from reference TRBV5-1 and TRBJ1-1): KAGVTQTPRYLIKTRGQQVTLSCSPISGHRSVSWYQQTPGQGLQFLFEYFSETQRNKGNFPGRFSGRQFSNSRSEMNVSTLELGDSALYLCASSLVGTEAFFGQGTRLTVV.

V gene TRBV10-3 combines with J gene TRBJ2-5; D gene uncertain. This CDR3 is 13 amino acids long. CDR1 and CDR2 (germline): ENHRY, SYGVKD. Trimming left V 6 bases short and J 2 bases short, with 10 bases between. The CDR3 nucleotides read TGTGCCATCAGCCTCGACGGACAAGAGACCCAGTACTTC. This encodes CAISLDGQETQYF.

J is TRBJ2-5 and V is TRBV11-2; the match to TRBD2 covers 9 bases. Germline V gene data show CDR1 as SGHAT and CDR2 as FQNNGV. Trimming took 5 bases from V and 1 from J; bases not matched to a gene: 8. The CDR3 is made up of 16 amino acids. The CDR3 loop is CASSRRRLAAQETQYF. Here the CDR3 DNA reads TGTGCCAGCAGCCGCCGAAGACTAGCGGCCCAAGAGACCCAGTACTTC.

The rearrangement joins TRBV7-6 to TRBJ2-5, with D possibly TRBD1 on 6 matching bases. V was cut by 4 bases and J by 5 bases, with 14 bases left in between. The CDR3 spans 14 residues. Per the germline V gene, CDR1 is SGHVS and CDR2 is FNYEAQ. CDR3 region: CASSSTGWDETQYF. CDR3 coding DNA: TGTGCCAGCAGCTCCACAGGGTGGGATGAGACCCAGTACTTC.

Concerning this clone itself: Other DNA sequences in this sample translate to the same CDR3. The genes are TRBV5-4 and TRBJ2-3; 9 bases line up with TRBD2. V lost 2 bases to trimming and J lost 4 bases; unmatched junction nucleotides: 2. There are 14 residues in the CDR3. Germline assignment: CDR1 SGHNT and CDR2 YYREEE (reference sequence). The CDR3 DNA follows: TGTGCCAGCAGCTTAGGCGGGGGGGCAGATACGCAGTATTTT. Protein: CASSLGGGADTQYF.

The rearrangement uses TRBV13 and TRBJ1-1; D not certain. Germline lookup yields CDR1 PRHDT and CDR2 FYEKMQ (reference sequence). The CDR3 consists of 12 residues. Trimming pared 0 bases from V and 8 bases from J, leaving 7 bases between. Written as DNA, the CDR3 is TGTGCCAGCAGCTTAGGCGGGAGCGAAGCTTTCTTT. Its translation: CASSLGGSEAFF.

This sequence joins TRBV7-8 and TRBJ1-4, with no clear D. This CDR3 is built from 17 residues. V lost 0 bases and J lost 2, with 13 bases in between. Germline-derived CDR1 and CDR2 are SGHVS and FQNEAQ. The CDR3 is CASSLARWEGTNEKLFF. CDR3 nucleotides: TGTGCCAGCAGCTTAGCGCGCTGGGAAGGGACTAATGAAAAACTGTTTTTT.

The chain recombines TRBV18 with TRBJ1-1; D not resolved. The germline CDR1 and CDR2 sequences are KGHSH and LQKENI. The CDR3 extends over 15 amino acids. V was clipped by 3 bases and J by 1 base, with 12 bases between them. The CDR3 region has the DNA TGTGCCAGCTCACCTACTCGGCAGGCGAACACTGAAGCTTTCTTT. Its protein is CASSPTRQANTEAFF.

The genes are TRBV2 and TRBJ2-5; 7 nucleotides match TRBD2. Trimming at V came to 6 bases and at J to 5 bases, leaving 3 bases not matched to a gene. Germline CDR1 reads SNHLY; CDR2 reads FYNNEI. The CDR3 totals 12 residues. The CDR3 loop is CASRGGDETQYF. Here the CDR3 DNA reads TGTGCCAGCAGGGGGGGGGACGAGACCCAGTACTTC.

This clone was seen a handful of times. This chain joins TRBV9 and TRBJ2-2, with D possibly being TRBD1 (5 bases). V lost 1 base and J 10 bases, leaving 17 bases between the germline ends. The CDR3 length is 15 residues. CDR1 and CDR2 from the germline V gene are SGDLS and YYNGEE. CDR3 region: CASSVSSTAKEELFF. CDR3 sequence (DNA): TGTGCCAGCAGCGTAAGTTCGACAGCAAAGGAGGAGCTGTTTTTT. The full variable domain, with the rest looked up from reference TRBV9 and TRBJ2-2, is DSGVTQTPKHLITATGQRVTLRCSPRSGDLSVYWYQQSLDQGLQFLIQYYNGEERAKGNILERFSAQQFPDLHSELNLSSLELGDSALYFCASSVSSTAKEELFFGEGSRLTVL.

The chain carries TRBV11-3 and TRBJ2-2; 8 bases fit TRBD1. The J segment lost 0 bases and the V segment lost 4 bases, leaving 4 bases of the junction unmatched. This CDR3 region has 16 residues. Germline V lookup: CDR1 SGHNT, CDR2 YENEEA. CDR3 amino acids: CASSSDRGPNTGELFF. CDR3 nucleotides: TGTGCCAGCAGCTCAGACAGGGGACCGAACACCGGGGAGCTGTTTTTT.

The V and J genes are TRBV6-6 and TRBJ2-7, with 8 bases identical to TRBD1. The V gene's germline CDR1 is MNHNY and CDR2 SVGAGI (reference sequence). This CDR3 spans 15 amino acids. Trimming took 0 bases from V and 6 from J; bases not matched to a gene: 7. CDR3: CASSYSSQGAGEQYF. In DNA, the CDR3 is TGTGCCAGCAGTTACTCGAGTCAGGGGGCAGGCGAGCAGTACTTC.

The V call is TRBV6-1, the J call TRBJ1-4, with 8 bases that match TRBD1. CDR3 length: 17 residues. With 2 bases clipped from V and 5 bases from J, the junction kept 10 bases outside the gene matches. The germline V gene has CDR1 MNHNS and CDR2 SASEGT. The CDR3, as DNA: TGTGCCAGCAGTGAAAGGTGGACAGGGAGGTTGAATGAAAAACTGTTTTTT. It encodes CASSERWTGRLNEKLFF.

The J gene is TRBJ2-3, the V gene TRBV9; D may be TRBD1 or TRBD2 (5 bases each). The CDR3 loop spans 15 amino acids. V gave up 4 bases and J gave up 2 bases, with 14 bases separating them. Germline CDR1 SGDLS, CDR2 YYNGEE. The CDR3 DNA reads TGTGCCAGCAGCCCCAGTAGGGGACCCACAGATACGCAGTATTTT. Protein sequence: CASSPSRGPTDTQYF.